Listed below are T cell receptor beta chains from one sample, sequenced in a study of cytomegalovirus exposure and HLA in healthy donors. Sequenced by immunoSEQ multiplex PCR; TCRdb stores in-frame clones only, minus some. This table holds about 280,000 clones, approximately 90% found once. Sample: PBMCs. These receptors were obtained from a young woman in good health and CMV-seronegative. The CDR3 runs from the conserved cysteine through the conserved F or W. D genes are given only for firm matches. Size tells how often a clone was seen (once, few, many) or the class of an expanded clone, and some rows leave it out.

TRBJ1-3 | TRBD1 | NA | TRBV6-1 | TGTGCCAGCAAGGGACAGGGAGGTGGAAACACCATATATTTT | CASKGQGGGNTIYF
TRBJ2-7 | NA | NA | TRBV12-2 | TGTGCAAGTCGCTTAGCGTCGCGCGGAAACTCCTACGAGCAGTACTTC | CASRLASRGNSYEQYF
TRBJ2-7 | TRBD1 | NA | TRBV6-5 | TGTGCCAGCAGTACTCCGGACAGGGGGCTACACGAGCAGTACTTC | CASSTPDRGLHEQYF
TRBJ2-2 | NA | NA | TRBV11-3 | TGTGCCAGCAGCCTAAACGGACAGACCTTGAACACCGGGGAGCTGTTTTTT | CASSLNGQTLNTGELFF
TRBJ1-3 | NA | NA | TRBV6-5 | TGTGCCAGCAGTTACTCTAGACAGTTCTCTGGAAACACCATATATTTT | CASSYSRQFSGNTIYF
TRBJ2-1 | TRBD2 | NA | TRBV13 | TGTGCCAGCAGCGTCTTTCGGACTAGCGGTTCCTACAATGAGCAGTTCTTC | CASSVFRTSGSYNEQFF
TRBJ2-1 | TRBD1 | NA | TRBV6-5 | TGTGCCAGCAGGATGGGGACAGGGATCAATGAGCAGTTCTTC | CASRMGTGINEQFF
TRBJ2-7 | NA | NA | TRBV6-6 | TGTGCCAGCAGCCTGCCCGGACAGATCTACGAGCAGTACTTC | CASSLPGQIYEQYF
TRBJ2-4 | NA | NA | TRBV4-1 | TGCGCCAGCAGCCCAACCCAGACGGGAAAGACCAGAAACATTCAGTACTTC | CASSPTQTGKTRNIQYF
TRBJ1-2 | NA | NA | TRBV7-9 | TGTGCCAGCAGCTTAGTTTCAGGGTCAGGGTTTGGCTACACCTTC | CASSLVSGSGFGYTF
TRBJ2-1 | NA | NA | TRBV11-3 | TGTGCCAGCAGCTTAAGGGGCGATGAGCAGTTCTTC | CASSLRGDEQFF
TRBJ1-1 | NA | NA | TRBV6-1 | TGTGCCAGCAGTACGACTTCGGTTGGCACTGAAGCTTTCTTT | CASSTTSVGTEAFF
TRBJ1-1 | TRBD1 | NA | TRBV18 | TGTGCCAGCTCACCAAATGGAGGGGGCAACACTGAAGCTTTCTTT | CASSPNGGGNTEAFF
TRBJ1-2 | TRBD1 | NA | TRBV29-1 | TGCAGCGTTGAGACAGGGGGGTATGGCTACACCTTC | CSVETGGYGYTF
TRBJ1-5 | NA | NA | TRBV6-6 | TGTGCCAGCAGTTACTCGCCGGGGGAAGGGCAGCCCCAGCATTTT | CASSYSPGEGQPQHF
TRBJ2-1 | TRBD2 | NA | TRBV9 | TGTGCCAGCAGCGTAGCTAGGGGGTGGACTAGCGGCACCTACAATGAGCAGTTCTTC | CASSVARGWTSGTYNEQFF
TRBJ2-7 | TRBD2 | NA | TRBV5-1 | TGCGCCAGCAGCCAGGGGACTAGCGGGGGGGCCAACGAGCAGTACTTC | CASSQGTSGGANEQYF
TRBJ2-3 | NA | NA | TRBV10-3 | TGTGCCATCAGTGGGACTGCAGATACGCAGTATTTT | CAISGTADTQYF
TRBJ1-5 | NA | NA | TRBV7-9 | TGTGCCAGCAGCGTAGACAGTCTCAATCAGCCCCAGCATTTT | CASSVDSLNQPQHF
TRBJ2-5 | NA | NA | TRBV20-1 | TGCAGTGCCACCCGGGAGACCCAGTACTTC | CSATRETQYF
TRBJ1-5 | NA | NA | TRBV6-5 | TGTGCCAGCAGTTCCAACAAACAGGGATCGGATCAGCCCCAGCATTTT | CASSSNKQGSDQPQHF
TRBJ1-1 | NA | NA | TRBV27 | TGTGCCAGCAGTTTACTGGGGGGATCCCCTGAAGCTTTCTTT | CASSLLGGSPEAFF
TRBJ1-4 | NA | NA | TRBV2 | TGTGCCAGCAGTGGTAACAGGGTAGTTGAAAAACTGTTTTTT | CASSGNRVVEKLFF
TRBJ1-5 | TRBD1 | NA | TRBV7-9 | TGTGCCAGCAGTTCAGGGGGCGGCAATCAGCCCCAGCATTTT | CASSSGGGNQPQHF
TRBJ2-7 | NA | NA | TRBV12-5 | TGTGCTAGTGGGAGAGACAGGCCCCTTTCCTACGAGCAGTACTTC | CASGRDRPLSYEQYF
TRBJ1-2 | NA | NA | TRBV29-1 | TGCAGCGTTGAAAGCAGGGACTATGGCTACACCTTC | CSVESRDYGYTF
TRBJ1-2 | TRBD1 | NA | TRBV4-1 | TGCGCCAGCAGCCCCCAGGGACAGGAAGCCTGGTATGGCTACACCTTC | CASSPQGQEAWYGYTF
TRBJ1-2 | NA | once | TRBV11-2 | TGTGCCAGCAGCTCCTTTGCGGGTAACTATGGCTACACCTTC | CASSSFAGNYGYTF
TRBJ1-6 | NA | NA | TRBV25-1 | TGTGCCAGCAGCACCGGGAGCTCCTATAATTCACCCCTCCACTTT | CASSTGSSYNSPLHF
TRBJ2-7 | NA | NA | TRBV5-1 | TGCGCCAGCAGCTTGAAGGAGGCCGGCGAGCAGTACTTC | CASSLKEAGEQYF
TRBJ2-7 | TRBD1 | once | TRBV12-5 | TGTGCTAGTGGTCCCCCGGACAGGGGGTTCTACGAGCAGTACTTC | CASGPPDRGFYEQYF
TRBJ2-3 | NA | NA | TRBV21-1 | TGTGCCAGCAGCCACCGCGACAGGGGGCGAACAGATACGCAGTATTTT | CASSHRDRGRTDTQYF
TRBJ1-2 | TRBD1 | NA | TRBV29-1 | TGCAGCGGCTGGACAGGGAGGGGCGGGTATGGCTACACCTTC | CSGWTGRGGYGYTF
TRBJ1-5 | NA | NA | TRBV5-8 | TGTGCCAGCAGCTTGGGCAGGGGCATTAGCAATCAGCCCCAGCATTTT | CASSLGRGISNQPQHF
TRBJ2-2 | TRBD2 | NA | TRBV7-2 | TGTGCCAGCAGAGCCGGGACTAGCGGGGCCCTTGGGGAGCTGTTTTTT | CASRAGTSGALGELFF
TRBJ2-7 | NA | NA | TRBV2 | TGTGCCAGCAGTGGTCCCCTTCGCTACGAGCAGTACTTC | CASSGPLRYEQYF
TRBJ1-2 | NA | NA | TRBV19 | TGTGCCAGTAGTATAGGCTCCCGTTGGGGAGGAGTCTATGGCTACACCTTC | CASSIGSRWGGVYGYTF
TRBJ2-5 | NA | NA | TRBV1 | TGCACCAGCAGACATCCGACTGAAGAGACCCAGTACTTC | CTSRHPTEETQYF
TRBJ2-3 | TRBD1 | few | TRBV6-4 | TGTGCCAGCAGTGCAACCGGGGGACAGGGACCGCAGTATTTT | CASSATGGQGPQYF
TRBJ1-1 | NA | NA | TRBV5-4 | TGTGCCAGCAGTCCGGGTCTTATAAACACTGAAGCTTTCTTT | CASSPGLINTEAFF
TRBJ1-4 | NA | NA | TRBV6-1 | TGTGCCAGCAGTGGACAGAACGAAAAACTGTTTTTT | CASSGQNEKLFF
TRBJ2-2 | NA | NA | TRBV11-3 | TGTGCCAGCAGCTTACAGGGTGCCACCGGGGAGCTGTTTTTT | CASSLQGATGELFF
TRBJ2-3 | TRBD2 | NA | TRBV30 | TGTGCCTGGAGCCCGTTAGCGGGGGCTCCCACAGATACGCAGTATTTT | CAWSPLAGAPTDTQYF
TRBJ2-1 | NA | NA | TRBV6-5 | TGTGCCAGCAGTTACCGGACAGACAATGAGCAGTTCTTC | CASSYRTDNEQFF
TRBJ2-1 | NA | NA | TRBV2 | TGTGCCAGCAGCCGGCCCCAGGGTAAGAATGAGCAGTTCTTC | CASSRPQGKNEQFF
TRBJ1-3 | NA | NA | TRBV5-6 | TGTGCCAGCAGCTTGGGAGAGAGGGTCTCTGGAAACACCATATATTTT | CASSLGERVSGNTIYF
TRBJ2-1 | TRBD1 | NA | TRBV7-6 | TGTGCCAGCAGCTTAGGTTGGGACAGGGCGATTTACAATGAGCAGTTCTTC | CASSLGWDRAIYNEQFF
TRBJ2-1 | TRBD2 | NA | TRBV6-4 | TGTGCCAGCAGTGACTCTAGCGGGGGGGCTTATGAGCAGTTCTTC | CASSDSSGGAYEQFF
TRBJ1-4 | NA | NA | TRBV13 | TGTGCCAGCAGCCTGGCCGAGGATGGACTGTTTTTT | CASSLAEDGLFF
TRBJ2-5 | NA | NA | TRBV5-1 | TGCGCCAGCAGTATTCAGGGAGAGACCCAGTACTTC | CASSIQGETQYF
TRBJ2-1 | NA | NA | TRBV18 | TGTGCCAGCTCCGCAGGGTCCGGTGTCAATGAGCAGTTCTTC | CASSAGSGVNEQFF
TRBJ2-6 | NA | NA | TRBV27 | TGTGCCAGCACCGGACTGGGAGTCTCTGGGGCCAACGTCCTGACTTTC | CASTGLGVSGANVLTF
TRBJ2-1 | NA | NA | TRBV6-6 | TGTGCCAGCAGGGCACAGGCGGACAGTGAGCAGTTCTTC | CASRAQADSEQFF
TRBJ1-4 | TRBD1 | NA | TRBV6-5 | TGTGCCAGCAGTTCCTGGACAGGGGAAGATGGTGAAAAACTGTTTTTT | CASSSWTGEDGEKLFF
TRBJ1-6 | NA | NA | TRBV15 | TGTGCCACCAGCAGAGATCAGGGTCTGGGTGGATCACCCCTCCACTTT | CATSRDQGLGGSPLHF
TRBJ2-3 | NA | few | TRBV9 | TGTGCCAGCAGCACCCGCGCTTGGGATACGCAGTATTTT | CASSTRAWDTQYF